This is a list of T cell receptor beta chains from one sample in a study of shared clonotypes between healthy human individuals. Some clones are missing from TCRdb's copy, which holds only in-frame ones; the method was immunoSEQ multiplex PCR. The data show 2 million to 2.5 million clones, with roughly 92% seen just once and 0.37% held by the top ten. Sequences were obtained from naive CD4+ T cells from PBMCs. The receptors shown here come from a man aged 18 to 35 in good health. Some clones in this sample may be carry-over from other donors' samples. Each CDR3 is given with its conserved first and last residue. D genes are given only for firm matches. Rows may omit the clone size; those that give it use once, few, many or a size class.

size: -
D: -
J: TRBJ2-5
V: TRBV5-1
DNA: TGCGCCAGCAGCTTGGAAGGGGGTAGGGAGACCCAGTACTTC
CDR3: CASSLEGGRETQYF

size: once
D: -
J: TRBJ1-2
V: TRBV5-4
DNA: TGTGCCAGCAGCCAGAGGGCTTCGGGGGGCTACACCTTC
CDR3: CASSQRASGGYTF

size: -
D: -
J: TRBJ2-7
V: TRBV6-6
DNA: TGTGCCAGCACCCCAGGGGGGATCTACGAGCAGTACTTC
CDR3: CASTPGGIYEQYF

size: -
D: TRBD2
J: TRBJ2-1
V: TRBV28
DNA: TGTGCCAGCAGCGGGGGGGGGCCCTCCTACAATGAGCAGTTCTTC
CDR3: CASSGGGPSYNEQFF

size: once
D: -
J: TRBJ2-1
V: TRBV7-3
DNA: TGTGCCAGCAGCGAAAGAGGCCGTTCCTACAATGAGCAGTTCTTC
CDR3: CASSERGRSYNEQFF

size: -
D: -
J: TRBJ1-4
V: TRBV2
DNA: TGTGCCAGCAGTCCCTCTTTATTTACTAATGAAAAACTGTTTTTT
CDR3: CASSPSLFTNEKLFF

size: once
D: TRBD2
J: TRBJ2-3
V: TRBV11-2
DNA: TGTGCCAGCAGCTTAGTTTCGGGAGGGAGCACAGATACGCAGTATTTT
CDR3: CASSLVSGGSTDTQYF

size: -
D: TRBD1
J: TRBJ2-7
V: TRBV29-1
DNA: TGCAGCGCTCGGGACAGGGGGCCTTACGAGCAGTACTTC
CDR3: CSARDRGPYEQYF

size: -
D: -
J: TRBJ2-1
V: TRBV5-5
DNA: TGTGCCAGCAGCTACCGGCAGGCCTCCTACAATGAGCAGTTCTTC
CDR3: CASSYRQASYNEQFF

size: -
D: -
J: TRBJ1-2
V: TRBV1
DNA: TGCACCAGCAGCCGGGCCGCAGGCAACCCTAACTATGGCTACACCTTC
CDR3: CTSSRAAGNPNYGYTF

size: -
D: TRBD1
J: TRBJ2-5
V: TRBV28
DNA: TGTGCCAGCAGTAAGGGACAGGGTCGCGAGACCCAGTACTTC
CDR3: CASSKGQGRETQYF

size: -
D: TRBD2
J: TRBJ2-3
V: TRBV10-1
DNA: TGCGCCAGTAATAGCGGGAGAGGGGATACGCAGTATTTT
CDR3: CASNSGRGDTQYF

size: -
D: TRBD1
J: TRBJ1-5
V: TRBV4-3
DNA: TGCGCCAGCAGCCAGGCCTGGGGACAGGGGTTAGGGCCCCAGCATTTT
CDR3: CASSQAWGQGLGPQHF

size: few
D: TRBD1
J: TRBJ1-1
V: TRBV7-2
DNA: TGTGCCAGCAGCTCAGGACAGGGGGCGGGCACTGAAGCTTTCTTT
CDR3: CASSSGQGAGTEAFF

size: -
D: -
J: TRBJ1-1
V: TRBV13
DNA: TGTGCCAGCAGCTTCCGGGAGAGAATGAACACTGAAGCTTTCTTT
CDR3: CASSFRERMNTEAFF

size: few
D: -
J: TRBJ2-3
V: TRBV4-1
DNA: TGCGCCAGCAGCCAAGAGAAGGGGACTAGCACAGATACGCAGTATTTT
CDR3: CASSQEKGTSTDTQYF

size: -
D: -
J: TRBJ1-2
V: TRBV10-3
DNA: TGTGCCATCAGACCCGGGGGGACACATAACTATGGCTACACCTTC
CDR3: CAIRPGGTHNYGYTF

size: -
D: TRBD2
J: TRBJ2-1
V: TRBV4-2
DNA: TGTGCCAGCAGCCGAAGGGCTAGCGGGAGTGACAATGAGCAGTTCTTC
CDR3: CASSRRASGSDNEQFF

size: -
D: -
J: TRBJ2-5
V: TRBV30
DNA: TGTGCCTGGACAGCAGGGATGACCCAGTACTTC
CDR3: CAWTAGMTQYF

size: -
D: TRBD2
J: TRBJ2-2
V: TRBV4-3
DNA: TGCGCCAGCAGCCTCGGACTAGCGGAGGACACCGGGGAGCTGTTTTTT
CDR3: CASSLGLAEDTGELFF

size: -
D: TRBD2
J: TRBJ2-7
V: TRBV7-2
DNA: TGTGCCAGCAGCCCTAGGGGCCCTAGCGGGAGGGCCCACTACGAGCAGTACTTC
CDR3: CASSPRGPSGRAHYEQYF

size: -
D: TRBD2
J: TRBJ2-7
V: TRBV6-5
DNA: TGTGCCAGCAGTTACAACGGCGGGAGGGCCTACGAGCAGTACTTC
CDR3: CASSYNGGRAYEQYF

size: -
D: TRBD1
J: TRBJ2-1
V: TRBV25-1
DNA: TGTGCCAGCTGTGTAGGACAGGGGGCCAATGAGCAGTTCTTC
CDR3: CASCVGQGANEQFF

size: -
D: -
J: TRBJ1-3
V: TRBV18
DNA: TGTGCCAGTGCCTCCCTGGACAGCTCTGGAAACACCATATATTTT
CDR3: CASASLDSSGNTIYF

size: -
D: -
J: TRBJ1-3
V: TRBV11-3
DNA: TGTGCCAGCAGCTTTGAAGTTCTTGCTGGAAACACCATATATTTT
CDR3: CASSFEVLAGNTIYF

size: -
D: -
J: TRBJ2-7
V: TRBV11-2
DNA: TGTGCCAGCAGCTTGGGAGACGAGCAGTACTTC
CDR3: CASSLGDEQYF

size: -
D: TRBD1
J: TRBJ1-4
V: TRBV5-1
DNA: TGCGCCAGCAGCATCACAGGGGGAGGTGAAAAACTGTTTTTT
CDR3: CASSITGGGEKLFF

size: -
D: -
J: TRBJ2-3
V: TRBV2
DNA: TGTGCCAGCATAACAGATACGCAGTATTTT
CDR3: CASITDTQYF

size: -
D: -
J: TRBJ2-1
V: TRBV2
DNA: TGTGCCAGCAGTGCAGAGGGCGCATCGCCGCAGTTCTTC
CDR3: CASSAEGASPQFF

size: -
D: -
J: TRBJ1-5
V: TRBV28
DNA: TGTGCCAGCAGTTTATACCGGGTAGGTCAGCCCCAGCATTTT
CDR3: CASSLYRVGQPQHF

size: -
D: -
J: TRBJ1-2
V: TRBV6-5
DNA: TGTGCCAGCACTAATCAGGGATTCTATGGCTACACCTTC
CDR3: CASTNQGFYGYTF

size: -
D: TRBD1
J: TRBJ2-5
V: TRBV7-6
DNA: TGTGCCAGCAGCTTAGGAGGACAGGGACGAATCGAGACCCAGTACTTC
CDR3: CASSLGGQGRIETQYF

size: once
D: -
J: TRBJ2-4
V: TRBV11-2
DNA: TGTGCCAGCAGCCAGAGCGGAAACATTCAGTACTTC
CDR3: CASSQSGNIQYF

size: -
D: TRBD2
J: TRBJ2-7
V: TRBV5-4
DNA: TGTGCCAGCAGCTCCAGACTAGCGGGTAGCTCCTACGAGCAGTACTTC
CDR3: CASSSRLAGSSYEQYF

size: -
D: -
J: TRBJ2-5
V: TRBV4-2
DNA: TGTGCCAGCAGCCAAGATCCCGCAGTGGGGGTTGGCGAGACCCAGTACTTC
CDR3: CASSQDPAVGVGETQYF

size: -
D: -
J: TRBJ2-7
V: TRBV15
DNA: TGTGCCACCAGCAGAGATCCCGGGGAGGAGCAGTACTTC
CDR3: CATSRDPGEEQYF

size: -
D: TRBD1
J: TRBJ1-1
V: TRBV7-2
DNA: TGTGCCAGCAGCTTAGCGGAGGCCGGGACAGGGAGGATAAATGCCCTGGGCACTGAAGCTTTCTTT
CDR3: CASSLAEAGTGRINALGTEAFF

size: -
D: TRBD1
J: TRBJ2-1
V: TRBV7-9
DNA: TGTGCCAGCAGCTTATTTGCAGGGGGCCGAGAGCAGTTCTTC
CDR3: CASSLFAGGREQFF

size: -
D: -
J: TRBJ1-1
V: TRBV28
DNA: TGTGCCAGCAGTTACCGAAGACCGGGGTACACTGAAGCTTTCTTT
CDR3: CASSYRRPGYTEAFF

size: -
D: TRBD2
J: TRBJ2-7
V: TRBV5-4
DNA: TGTGCCAGCAGCCCTAGCGGGGTGCGAAGCGAGCAGTACTTC
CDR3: CASSPSGVRSEQYF

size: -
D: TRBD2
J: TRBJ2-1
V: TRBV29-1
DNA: TGCAGCGTGACCGGGACTAGCGGGGGGAATGAGCAGTTCTTC
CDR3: CSVTGTSGGNEQFF

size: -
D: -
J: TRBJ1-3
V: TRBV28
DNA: TGTGCCAGCAGTCGGGTGGGGACCTCTGGAAACACCATATATTTT
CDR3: CASSRVGTSGNTIYF

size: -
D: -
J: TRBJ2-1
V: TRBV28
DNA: TGTGCCAGCAGTTTATTCGCGGGGAGCTCCTACAATGAGCAGTTCTTC
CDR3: CASSLFAGSSYNEQFF

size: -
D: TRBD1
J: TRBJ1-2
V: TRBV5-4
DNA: TGTGCCAGCAGCCCTCCGGGACAGGGGATTAACTATGGCTACACCTTC
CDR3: CASSPPGQGINYGYTF

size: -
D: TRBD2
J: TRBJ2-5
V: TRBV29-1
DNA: TGCAGCGGCCTGGGGGGGCTAGCGGGAGACCAAGAGACCCAGTACTTC
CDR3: CSGLGGLAGDQETQYF

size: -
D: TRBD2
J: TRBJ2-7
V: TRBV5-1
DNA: TGCGCCAGCAGTGGGGCTAGCGGGAGTTGGATTGACGAGCAGTACTTC
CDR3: CASSGASGSWIDEQYF

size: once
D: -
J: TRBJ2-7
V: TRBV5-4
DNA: TGTGCCAGCAGCTTCGGGGACTTGGCCCCCTACGAGCAGTACTTC
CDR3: CASSFGDLAPYEQYF

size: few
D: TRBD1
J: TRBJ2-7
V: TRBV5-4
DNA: TGTGCCAGCAGCTCAGGTGGGACAGGGACCAACGAGCAGTACTTC
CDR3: CASSSGGTGTNEQYF

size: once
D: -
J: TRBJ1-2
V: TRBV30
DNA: TGTGCCTGGAGTGTAGCGTGGGGGATTGCCTATGGCTACACCTTC
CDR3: CAWSVAWGIAYGYTF

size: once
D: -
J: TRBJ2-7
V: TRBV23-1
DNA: TGCGCCAGCAGTACCGGGGGATACGAGCAGTACTTC
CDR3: CASSTGGYEQYF